The 32 T cell receptor beta chains listed next were all sequenced from one sample in a study of blood T cell repertoires in COVID-19. Data came from immunoSEQ multiplex PCR; TCRdb stores just in-frame clones and leaves some out. The sample carries some 60,000 clones, about nine tenths recorded once. The source material was peripheral blood. These TCRs come from a man between 60 and 75 years old with acute or convalescent COVID-19.

V and J are TRBV7-8 and TRBJ1-5, with D perhaps TRBD1 (5 bases). The CDR3 is 16 amino acids. Germline values: CDR1 SGHVS, CDR2 FQNEAQ. Trimming removed 2 bases from V and 0 bases from J, with 11 bases in between. The CDR3 is CASSLRRAYSNQPQHF. The CDR3 DNA reads as TGTGCCAGCAGCTTACGCAGGGCGTATAGCAATCAGCCCCAGCATTTT.

Written as DNA, the CDR3 is TGTGCCACAGAGAGGGACAGGGTTCAGCCCCAGCATTTT. Residues: CATERDRVQPQHF. The chain has TRBV28 and TRBJ1-5; 9 bases are shared with TRBD1. Unmatched junction bases numbered 7, after V lost 10 bases and J lost 6 bases. Germline-derived CDR1 and CDR2 are MDHEN and SYDVKM. The CDR3 is 13 residues long.

In DNA, the CDR3 is TGTGCCAGCTCAGAACAGGGGAACACTGAAGCTTTCTTT. This gives the protein CASSEQGNTEAFF. The V gene is TRBV18, the J gene TRBJ1-1, with D possibly being TRBD1 (6 bases). Trimming pared 5 bases from V and 1 base from J, leaving 8 bases between. There are 13 residues in the CDR3. The germline gives CDR1 KGHSH, CDR2 LQKENI.

J is TRBJ2-7 and V is TRBV20-1; D is possibly TRBD1 (5 bases). The germline V gene has CDR1 DFQATT and CDR2 SNEGSKA (reference sequence). The CDR3 spans 14 residues. Trimming took 3 bases from V and 2 from J, leaving 14 bases between them. In DNA, the CDR3 is TGCAGTGCTAGTGATGACAGTGGGGCCTACGAGCAGTACTTC. Its protein product is CSASDDSGAYEQYF.

This clone was observed once. In nucleotides, the CDR3 is TGTGCCAGCAGCAACCGGGTTCTGAACACTGAAGCTTTCTTT. Translated: CASSNRVLNTEAFF. This chain connects TRBV11-2 to TRBJ1-1; D gene uncertain. This CDR3 contains 14 residues. Germline assignment: CDR1 SGHAT and CDR2 FQNNGV. V lost 5 bases to trimming and J lost 0 bases, with 10 bases between them.

The chain is built from TRBV6-1 and TRBJ2-4, with a tentative D call TRBD2 (7 bases). Germline V gene data show CDR1 as MNHNS and CDR2 as SASEGT. The CDR3 consists of 15 residues. V was pared by 1 base and J by 8 bases, with 15 bases between. CDR3 DNA: TGTGCCAGCAGTGAAGGGGGGGGAGGGGGTGACATTCAGTACTTC. The encoded protein is CASSEGGGGGDIQYF.

This clone appeared once. The chain joins TRBV21-1 to TRBJ1-2; TRBD1, as called in the table, went unchecked against the DNA. TRBV21-1 is noted as a pseudogene. This CDR3 has 13 amino acids. DNA of the CDR3: TGTGCCATCACGGACAGGCGACACTATGGCTACACCTTC. This translates into CAITDRRHYGYTF.

The chain links TRBV11-2 to TRBJ2-1; no definite D call. Germline values: CDR1 SGHAT, CDR2 FQNNGV. V was trimmed by 2 bases and J by 8 bases, leaving 4 bases between them. The CDR3 has 11 amino acids. In DNA form, the CDR3 reads TGTGCCAGCAGCTTATCATATGAGCAGTTCTTC. Encoded protein: CASSLSYEQFF.

The chain links TRBV3-1 (or the pseudogene TRBV3-2) to TRBJ2-2; D may be TRBD2 (6 bases). Germline CDR1 and CDR2: LGHDT and YNNKEL (reference sequence). The CDR3 sequence is 14 residues long. V was shortened by 1 base and J by 6 bases, with 9 bases between the two germline ends. Here the CDR3 reads CASSQVGGPGELFF. The CDR3 bases are TGTGCCAGCAGCCAAGTCGGGGGACCCGGGGAGCTGTTTTTT.

This chain uses TRBV12-5 with TRBJ2-2; no clear D. The CDR3 is 12 residues long. Trimming removed 6 bases at V and 8 bases at J, with 10 bases between. Germline CDR1 and CDR2: LGHNT and FRNRAP. Written as DNA, the CDR3 is TGTGCTAGTGGCCTTAGTCGGGGGGAGCTGTTTTTT. Its protein product is CASGLSRGELFF.

The chain joins TRBV7-3 to TRBJ2-1; 9 nucleotides align to TRBD2. Per germline, CDR1 SGHTA and CDR2 FQGTGA. V shed 6 bases, J shed 7 bases, and the junction held 7 bases outside the gene matches. This CDR3 is 14 amino acids long. CDR3 sequence (DNA): TGTGCCAGCAGGTCCGGACTAGCGACGAATGAGCAGTTCTTC. It translates to CASRSGLATNEQFF.

This clone occurred once. The rearrangement joins TRBV4-1 to TRBJ2-7; tentatively, D is TRBD2 (7 bases). Germline V gene data show CDR1 as MGHRA and CDR2 as YSYEKL. Trimming removed 4 bases from V and 2 bases from J, with 18 bases in between. The CDR3 loop spans 16 amino acids. CDR3 loop: CASSPSGGGGTYEQYF. CDR3 DNA sequence: TGCGCCAGCAGCCCCTCCGGCGGGGGCGGAACCTACGAGCAGTACTTC.

In nucleotides, the CDR3 is TGTGCCAGCAGCCTTACAGGGTACGGGGGGGATGAAAAACTGTTTTTT. It is translated as CASSLTGYGGDEKLFF. The V and J genes are TRBV9 and TRBJ1-4; possible D gene TRBD1, 6 bases. The CDR3 contains 16 residues. The V and J ends lost 4 bases and 6 bases respectively, with 19 bases between them. The V gene's germline CDR1 is SGDLS and CDR2 YYNGEE.

This clone was recorded only once. V is TRBV4-2 and J is TRBJ1-6; D perhaps matches TRBD1 (5 bases). CDR1 is LGHNA, CDR2 YNFKEQ, per germline. V dropped 1 base and J dropped 5 bases, with 9 bases sitting between them. The CDR3 loop spans 15 amino acids. The CDR3 here is CASSQGRANNSPLHF. The CDR3 DNA reads as TGTGCCAGCAGCCAAGGCAGGGCGAATAATTCACCCCTCCACTTT.

In DNA form, the CDR3 reads TGTGCCAGCAGCCTACGGCTAGACGGGTACGAGCAGTACTTC. Protein product: CASSLRLDGYEQYF. This sequence joins TRBV7-2 and TRBJ2-7; D gene ambiguous. V lost 5 bases and J 4 bases, leaving 15 bases between the germline ends. The CDR3 has 14 amino acids. Germline CDR1 and CDR2: SGHTA and FQGNSA. Variable domain in full (rest from reference TRBV7-2 and TRBJ2-7): GAGVSQSPSNKVTEKGKDVELRCDPISGHTALYWYRQSLGQGLEFLIYFQGNSAPDKSGLPSDRFSAERTGGSVSTLTIQRTQQEDSAVYLCASSLRLDGYEQYFGPGTRLTVT.

The genes are TRBV7-9 and TRBJ1-1; tentative D call: TRBD1 (6 bases). The V end was cut by 0 bases, the J end by 5 bases, with 13 bases between. The CDR3 is made up of 15 amino acids. Germline-derived CDR1 and CDR2 are SEHNR and FQNEAQ (reference sequence). CDR3 DNA: TGTGCCAGCAGCTTAGCCTCGGGCCAGGGGACTGAAGCTTTCTTT. This translates into CASSLASGQGTEAFF.

The rearrangement uses TRBV23-1 and TRBJ2-3; 11 bases agree with TRBD2. TRBV23-1 is an ORF for which the function is uncertain. The CDR3 is made up of 22 amino acids. The ends lost 4 bases at V and 3 bases at J; junction bases unmatched: 24. DNA for the CDR3: TGCGCCAGCAGTCCGAGACTAGCCGGGACTAGCGGTGGGGGGCAACAAACAGATACGCAGTATTTT. It yields the protein CASSPRLAGTSGGGQQTDTQYF.

J is TRBJ2-2 and V is TRBV14; D not certain. Germline assignment: CDR1 SGHDN and CDR2 FVKESK. The CDR3 covers 12 residues. Trimming left V 4 bases short and J 3 bases short, with 3 bases between. Here the CDR3 DNA reads TGTGCCAGCAGCCCTTACACCGGGGAGCTGTTTTTT. The encoded protein is CASSPYTGELFF. Supplemented by reference TRBV14 and TRBJ2-2, the full variable domain reads EAGVTQFPSHSVIEKGQTVTLRCDPISGHDNLYWYRRVMGKEIKFLLHFVKESKQDESGMPNNRFLAERTGGTYSTLKVQPAELEDSGVYFCASSPYTGELFFGEGSRLTVL.

The rearrangement joins TRBV27 to TRBJ2-3; D remains unclear. The CDR3 covers 15 residues. V lost 3 bases, J lost 2 bases, and 12 bases lay in between. The V gene's germline CDR1 is MNHEY and CDR2 SMNVEV (reference sequence). The DNA of the CDR3 is TGTGCCAGCAGTTTGGCTAGTCTTTCCACAGATACGCAGTATTTT. Its protein product is CASSLASLSTDTQYF.

V gene TRBV21-1 combines with J gene TRBJ2-5; the table names TRBD2, a call not compared with the DNA. TRBV21-1 represents a pseudogene. This CDR3 is 13 amino acids long. CDR3 nucleotide sequence: TGTGCCAGCACCGAAAAAATGCGGGAGACCCAGTACTTC. It codes for CASTEKMRETQYF.

The chain joins TRBV27 to TRBJ1-5; the D is unclear. Trimming left V 5 bases short and J 3 bases short, with 11 bases between. The CDR3 is made up of 14 amino acids. CDR1 is MNHEY, CDR2 SMNVEV, per germline (reference sequence). The CDR3 loop is CASSPRENNQPQHF. The CDR3 coding sequence is TGTGCCAGCAGTCCCCGGGAAAACAATCAGCCCCAGCATTTT.

The genes are TRBV19 and TRBJ1-5, with a possible D match to TRBD1 (5 bases). Trimming cost V 3 bases and J 7 bases, with 16 bases left between them. From germline, CDR1 is LNHDA and CDR2 SQIVND (reference sequence). The CDR3 has 15 amino acids. The CDR3 nucleotides read TGTGCCAGTAGTATTTTCAGGGTGGGGAACCAGCCCCAGCATTTT. Amino acids: CASSIFRVGNQPQHF.

The J gene is TRBJ2-2, the V gene TRBV5-6, with TRBD2 matching over 8 bases. Germline V lookup: CDR1 SGHDT, CDR2 YYEEEE. The CDR3 runs to 16 residues. Trimming removed 4 bases from V and 5 bases from J; junction bases left unmatched: 10. The CDR3 loop reads CASSQGTRINTGELFF. CDR3 DNA sequence: TGTGCCAGCAGCCAAGGGACTAGGATAAATACCGGGGAGCTGTTTTTT.

The chain is built from TRBV3-1 (or the pseudogene TRBV3-2) and TRBJ1-2, with TRBD1 as a possible D gene (5 bases). Germline values: CDR1 LGHDT, CDR2 YNNKEL (reference sequence). V gave up 0 bases and J gave up 5 bases, with 16 bases separating them. This CDR3 has 16 amino acids. CDR3 nucleotides: TGTGCCAGCAGCCAAGATGGAAGCAGGGCCGGATATGGCTACACCTTC. It translates to CASSQDGSRAGYGYTF.

The count of this clone is one. The chain carries TRBV29-1 and TRBJ2-7; TRBD2 agrees at 11 bases. Germline V gives CDR1 SQVTM, CDR2 ANQGSEA. Trimming at V came to 4 bases and at J to 3 bases, leaving 5 bases not matched to a gene. The CDR3 sequence is 14 residues long. The CDR3 bases are TGCAGCGTTGGTGGGGGGACTAGCGGCTACGAGCAGTACTTC. Protein sequence: CSVGGGTSGYEQYF.

The chain combines TRBV4-3 with TRBJ2-5; unclear D gene. The germline V gene has CDR1 LGHNA and CDR2 YSLEER. The CDR3 has 14 amino acids. The V gene lost 1 base and the J gene lost 1 base, with 7 bases spanning the gap. The CDR3 loop reads CASSQVLAQETQYF. CDR3 bases: TGCGCCAGCAGCCAAGTGTTGGCCCAAGAGACCCAGTACTTC.

This chain uses TRBV4-1 with TRBJ1-5; no firm D call. CDR1 is MGHRA, CDR2 YSYEKL, per germline. The CDR3 consists of 13 residues. V was pared by 1 base and J by 6 bases, with 7 bases between. The CDR3 reads CASSQGASQPQHF. The DNA of the CDR3 is TGCGCCAGCAGCCAAGGGGCATCTCAGCCCCAGCATTTT.

The rearrangement uses TRBV7-9 and TRBJ1-1, with D possibly TRBD1 on 5 matching bases. From germline, CDR1 is SEHNR and CDR2 FQNEAQ (reference sequence). CDR3 size: 16 residues. V dropped 2 bases and J dropped 0 bases, with 13 bases sitting between them. The CDR3 DNA sequence: TGTGCCAGCAGCTTAATGCCGGAGGGGTTGAACACTGAAGCTTTCTTT. It translates to CASSLMPEGLNTEAFF.

V and J are TRBV11-3 and TRBJ2-5; 7 nucleotides agree with TRBD2. The CDR3 is made up of 15 amino acids. V gave up 2 bases and J gave up 3 bases; unmatched junction bases: 6. Germline V gene data show CDR1 as SGHNT and CDR2 as YENEEA. The CDR3 sequence: CASSLRKGLKETQYF. CDR3 in DNA: TGTGCCAGCAGCTTACGAAAGGGACTAAAAGAGACCCAGTACTTC.

This clone came up once. The chain carries TRBV11-2 and TRBJ1-1; D is perhaps TRBD1 (5 bases). This CDR3 is 15 amino acids long. Germline CDR1 reads SGHAT; CDR2 reads FQNNGV. Trimming stripped 2 bases from V and 2 bases from J, with 12 bases between. This chain's CDR3 is CASSLRTGHNTEAFF. The CDR3 DNA is TGTGCCAGCAGCTTACGCACCGGACATAACACTGAAGCTTTCTTT.

V gene TRBV19 combines with J gene TRBJ1-4, with TRBD1 identical over 9 bases. This CDR3 is 14 amino acids long. Germline trimming cut 5 bases from V and 9 bases from J; bases unmatched to any gene: 7. Germline CDR1 is LNHDA and CDR2 is SQIVND (reference sequence). This chain's CDR3 is CASSAEQGAKKLFF. For the CDR3, the DNA is TGTGCCAGTAGTGCGGAACAGGGGGCGAAAAAACTGTTTTTT. The full variable domain, completed using reference TRBV19 and TRBJ1-4, is DGGITQSPKYLFRKEGQNVTLSCEQNLNHDAMYWYRQDPGQGLRLIYYSQIVNDFQKGDIAEGYSVSREKKESFPLTVTSAQKNPTAFYLCASSAEQGAKKLFFGSGTQLSVL.

This chain connects TRBV10-3 to TRBJ2-5; TRBD2 matches at 7 bases. The V segment lost 3 bases and the J segment 0 bases; nucleotides outside the gene matches: 1. Germline V lookup: CDR1 ENHRY, CDR2 SYGVKD. This CDR3 has 14 residues. The CDR3 sequence is CAISDLADQETQYF. The CDR3 coding sequence is TGTGCCATCAGTGACCTAGCGGACCAAGAGACCCAGTACTTC.